Listed here are 16 T cell receptor beta chains from one sample, sequenced in a study of graft-versus-host responses after intestinal transplantation. Profiled with immunoSEQ multiplex PCR; TCRdb holds only in-frame clones, not every one. The sample holds roughly 120,000 clones, about nine tenths seen once. Antigens of these TCRs are unknown. Sequences were derived from unstimulated CD4+ T cells sorted from spleen or lymph node cells, sampled before intestinal transplant. Receptor source: a human donor who received an intestinal transplant.

For this clone: A read error may account for a junction end that differs from germline. The chain joins TRBV2 to TRBJ2-1, with 10 positions matching TRBD1. The CDR3 runs to 13 residues. Germline CDR1 and CDR2: SNHLY and FYNNEI. The CDR3 protein is CASTGQGYNKQFF. The CDR3 DNA reads as TGTGCCAGCACGGGACAGGGGTACAATAAGCAGTTCTTC.

J is TRBJ2-3 and V is TRBV7-3, with 11 bases identical to TRBD2. The germline gives CDR1 SGHTA, CDR2 FQGTGA. This CDR3 region has 16 residues. With 5 bases clipped from V and 0 bases from J, the junction kept 4 bases outside the gene matches. CDR3 protein: CASSLGLAVSTDTQYF. In DNA form, the CDR3 reads TGTGCCAGCAGCCTGGGACTAGCGGTTAGCACAGATACGCAGTATTTT.

The rearrangement uses TRBV7-2 and TRBJ2-3, with D possibly TRBD2 on 5 matching bases. CDR1 and CDR2 (germline): SGHTA, FQGNSA. Trimming removed 2 bases from V and 2 bases from J, with 11 bases in between. The CDR3 runs to 15 residues. The CDR3 is CASSLLAQFTDTQYF. DNA for the CDR3: TGTGCCAGCAGCTTACTAGCCCAATTCACAGATACGCAGTATTTT.

The chain couples TRBV10-2 to TRBJ1-2; weak D call: TRBD1 (6 bases). The CDR3 consists of 14 residues. CDR1 and CDR2 from the germline V gene are WSHSY and SAAADI. The ends were cut back, 8 bases at V and 0 bases at J, with 13 bases in the middle. CDR3: CASGQGPANYGYTF. The CDR3 DNA is TGCGCCAGCGGGCAGGGGCCAGCTAACTATGGCTACACCTTC.

The chain links TRBV30 to TRBJ1-1; tentative D call: TRBD1 (5 bases). Trimming took 2 bases from V and 10 from J, leaving 17 bases between them. This CDR3 is built from 13 residues. Germline CDR1 reads GTSNPN; CDR2 reads SVGIG (reference sequence). As DNA, the CDR3 is TGTGCCTGGAGTCCGAGACGACAGATGTTAGCTTTCTTT. Protein: CAWSPRRQMLAFF.

The chain couples TRBV25-1 to TRBJ1-4, with TRBD1 matching 9 bases. V shed 3 bases and J 3 bases; nucleotides not matched to a gene: 8. The length of the CDR3 is 17 residues. Per germline, CDR1 MGHDK and CDR2 SYGVNS. As DNA, the CDR3 is TGTGCCAGCAGTGAGGTCCTGGGGACAGGGCCTAATGAAAAACTGTTTTTT. Translation gives CASSEVLGTGPNEKLFF.

The rearrangement links TRBV5-1 to TRBJ2-3; the match to TRBD2 covers 11 bases. The CDR3 loop spans 18 amino acids. V gave up 1 base and J gave up 2 bases; unmatched junction bases: 9. In germline, CDR1 is SGHRS, CDR2 YFSETQ. The CDR3 spells CASSLYRTSGFFTDTQYF. The CDR3 DNA sequence: TGCGCCAGCAGCTTGTACCGGACTAGCGGGTTTTTCACAGATACGCAGTATTTT.

V gene TRBV19 combines with J gene TRBJ1-1, with TRBD1 matching over 9 bases. The V and J ends lost 2 bases and 0 bases, in that order; junction bases with no gene match: 4. The CDR3 is made up of 16 amino acids. From germline, CDR1 is LNHDA and CDR2 SQIVND (reference sequence). The CDR3 bases are TGTGCCAGTAGTATACGACAGGGGGTCATGAACACTGAAGCTTTCTTT. Encoded protein: CASSIRQGVMNTEAFF.

The chain couples TRBV5-6 to TRBJ1-2, with unresolved D. The CDR3 sequence is 15 residues long. The V and J ends lost 2 bases and 2 bases respectively, with 13 bases between them. CDR1 SGHDT and CDR2 YYEEEE come from the germline V gene. This CDR3 is CASSFPQRQNYGYTF. CDR3 coding DNA: TGTGCCAGCAGCTTCCCTCAGAGGCAGAACTATGGCTACACCTTC.

The chain uses TRBV5-4 and TRBJ2-3; TRBD2 matches at 10 bases. Germline values: CDR1 SGHNT, CDR2 YYREEE (reference sequence). Trimming removed 1 base from V and 4 bases from J; junction bases left unmatched: 6. The length of the CDR3 is 16 residues. This chain's CDR3 is CASSLLQGTSADTQYF. CDR3 bases: TGTGCCAGCAGCTTGCTCCAAGGGACTAGCGCAGATACGCAGTATTTT.

A note on this clone: Other DNA sequences in this specimen translate into the identical CDR3. V gene TRBV27 combines with J gene TRBJ1-2, with 8 bases aligning to TRBD1. Germline trimming cut 6 bases from V and 5 bases from J; bases unmatched to any gene: 5. In germline, CDR1 is MNHEY, CDR2 SMNVEV (reference sequence). CDR3 length: 13 residues. The CDR3 sequence is CASSLRQGYGYTF. The CDR3 region has the DNA TGTGCCAGCAGCCTAAGACAGGGGTATGGCTACACCTTC.

The rearrangement links TRBV6-1 to TRBJ1-4; D call uncertain. Per the germline V gene, CDR1 is MNHNS and CDR2 is SASEGT. CDR3 length equals 15 residues. V was cut by 4 bases and J by 2 bases, with 11 bases left in between. The DNA for the CDR3 is TGTGCCAGCAGTGGGCCCCTGGCCACTAATGAAAAACTGTTTTTT. Translation: CASSGPLATNEKLFF.

V usage is TRBV5-1 and J usage is TRBJ2-5; a weak D match, TRBD1 (6 bases). Germline values: CDR1 SGHRS, CDR2 YFSETQ. Between the trimmed V and J ends, which lost 1 base and 5 bases, there was a span of 15 bases. The CDR3 contains 15 residues. Here the CDR3 reads CASSLPQGNSETQYF. Written as DNA, the CDR3 is TGCGCCAGCAGCTTGCCCCAGGGGAATAGCGAGACCCAGTACTTC.

This clone came up once. One junction end disagrees with the germline gene, perhaps due to a read error. The chain has TRBV28 and TRBJ1-4, with a tentative D call TRBD1 (5 bases). CDR1 is MDHEN and CDR2 is SYDVKM in the germline V gene. The CDR3 has 15 amino acids. CDR3 loop: CASSLELRGNEKLLF. The CDR3, as DNA: TGTGCCAGCAGTTTAGAGTTGCGGGGGAATGAAAAACTGCTTTTT. The whole variable domain, filled in from reference TRBV28 and TRBJ1-4, reads DVKVTQSSRYLVKRTGEKVFLECVQDMDHENMFWYRQDPGLGLRLIYFSYDVKMKEKGDIPEGYSVSREKKERFSLILESASTNQTSMYLCASSLELRGNEKLLFGSGTQLSVL.

The J gene is TRBJ2-5, the V gene TRBV5-4; TRBD1 aligns across 8 bases. The length of the CDR3 is 13 residues. V was clipped by 4 bases and J by 5 bases; unmatched bases: 4. The V gene's germline CDR1 is SGHNT and CDR2 YYREEE (reference sequence). The CDR3 protein is CASSPRTGETQYF. The CDR3, as DNA: TGTGCCAGCAGCCCCCGGACAGGGGAGACCCAGTACTTC. The entire variable domain, with the rest obtained from reference TRBV5-4 and TRBJ2-5, is as follows: ETGVTQSPTHLIKTRGQQVTLRCSSQSGHNTVSWYQQALGQGPQFIFQYYREEENGRGNFPPRFSGLQFPNYSSELNVNALELDDSALYLCASSPRTGETQYFGPGTRLLVL.

The chain is built from TRBV11-3 and TRBJ2-1; possible D gene TRBD1, 5 bases. Germline V gene sequence: CDR1 SGHNT, CDR2 YENEEA. The V end lost 5 bases, the J end lost 8 bases, and 16 bases lay between the germline ends. The CDR3 totals 14 residues. In DNA form, the CDR3 reads TGTGCCAGCAGCCCGCAGGGTAGGAAGGATGAGCAGTTCTTC. Encoded protein: CASSPQGRKDEQFF.